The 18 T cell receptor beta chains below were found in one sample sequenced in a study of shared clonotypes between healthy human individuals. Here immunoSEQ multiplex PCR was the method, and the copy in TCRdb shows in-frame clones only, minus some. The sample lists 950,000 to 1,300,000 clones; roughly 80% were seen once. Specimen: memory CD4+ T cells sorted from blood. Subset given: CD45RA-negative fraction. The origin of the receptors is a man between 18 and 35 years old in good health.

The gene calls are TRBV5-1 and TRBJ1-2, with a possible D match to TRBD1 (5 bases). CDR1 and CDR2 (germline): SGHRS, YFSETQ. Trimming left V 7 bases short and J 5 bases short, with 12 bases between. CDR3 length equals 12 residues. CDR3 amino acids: CASRDLGYGYTF. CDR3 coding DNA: TGCGCCAGCCGGGACTTAGGTTATGGCTACACCTTC.

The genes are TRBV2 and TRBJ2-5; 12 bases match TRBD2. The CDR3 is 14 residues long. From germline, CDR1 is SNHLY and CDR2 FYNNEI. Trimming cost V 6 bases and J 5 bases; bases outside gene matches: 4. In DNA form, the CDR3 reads TGTGCCAGCAGGGCTAGCGGGGGGGGCGAGACCCAGTACTTC. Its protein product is CASRASGGGETQYF.

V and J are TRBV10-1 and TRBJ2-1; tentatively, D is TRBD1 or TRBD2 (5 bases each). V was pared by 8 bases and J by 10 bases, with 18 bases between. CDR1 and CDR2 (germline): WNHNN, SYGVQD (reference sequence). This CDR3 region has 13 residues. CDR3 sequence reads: CASGPIWGREQFF. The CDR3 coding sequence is TGCGCCAGCGGCCCGATTTGGGGGAGAGAGCAGTTCTTC.

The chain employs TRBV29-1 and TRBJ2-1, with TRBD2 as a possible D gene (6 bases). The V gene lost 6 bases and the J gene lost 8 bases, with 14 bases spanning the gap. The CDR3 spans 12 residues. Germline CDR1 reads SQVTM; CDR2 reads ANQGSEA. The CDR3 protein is CSVLRGIYEQFF. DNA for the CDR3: TGCAGCGTGCTGCGGGGTATCTATGAGCAGTTCTTC.

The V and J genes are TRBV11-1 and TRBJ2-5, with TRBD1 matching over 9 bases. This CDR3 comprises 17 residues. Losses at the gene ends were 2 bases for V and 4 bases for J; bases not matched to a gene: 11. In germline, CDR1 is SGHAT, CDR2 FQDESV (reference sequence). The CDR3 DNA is TGTGCCAGCAGCTTAAGAGCTAGGACAGGGGCTGCAGAGACCCAGTACTTC. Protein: CASSLRARTGAAETQYF.

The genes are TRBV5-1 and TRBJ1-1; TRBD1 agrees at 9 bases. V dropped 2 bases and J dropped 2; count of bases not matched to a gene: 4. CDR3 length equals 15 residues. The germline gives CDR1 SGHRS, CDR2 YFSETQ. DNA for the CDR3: TGCGCCAGCAGCTTCCAACAGGGGGCCAACACTGAAGCTTTCTTT. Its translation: CASSFQQGANTEAFF.

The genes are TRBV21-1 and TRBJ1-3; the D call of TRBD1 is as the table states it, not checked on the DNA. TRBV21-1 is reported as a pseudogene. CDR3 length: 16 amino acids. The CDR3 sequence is CASTLDREMMRDTIYF. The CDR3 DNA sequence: TGTGCCAGCACCTTAGACAGGGAGATGATGAGGGACACCATATATTTT.

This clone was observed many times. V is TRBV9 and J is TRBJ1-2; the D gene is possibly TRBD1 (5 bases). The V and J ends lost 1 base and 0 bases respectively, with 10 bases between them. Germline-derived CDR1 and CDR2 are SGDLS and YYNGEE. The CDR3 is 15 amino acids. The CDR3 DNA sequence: TGTGCCAGCAGCGTAAGTCCGACAGCTAACTATGGCTACACCTTC. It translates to CASSVSPTANYGYTF.

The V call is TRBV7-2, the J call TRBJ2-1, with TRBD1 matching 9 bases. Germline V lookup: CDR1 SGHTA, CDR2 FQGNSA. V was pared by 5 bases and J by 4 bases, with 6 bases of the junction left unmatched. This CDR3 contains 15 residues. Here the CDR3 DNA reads TGTGCCAGCAGCCGGGACAGGGCTGGGTACAATGAGCAGTTCTTC. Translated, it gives CASSRDRAGYNEQFF. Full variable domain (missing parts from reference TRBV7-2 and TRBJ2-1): GAGVSQSPSNKVTEKGKDVELRCDPISGHTALYWYRQSLGQGLEFLIYFQGNSAPDKSGLPSDRFSAERTGGSVSTLTIQRTQQEDSAVYLCASSRDRAGYNEQFFGPGTRLTVL.

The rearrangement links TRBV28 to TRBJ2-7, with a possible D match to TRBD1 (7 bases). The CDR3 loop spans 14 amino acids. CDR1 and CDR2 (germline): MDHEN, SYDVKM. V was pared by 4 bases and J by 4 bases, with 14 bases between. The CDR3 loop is CASSSQGGYYEQYF. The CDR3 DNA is TGTGCCAGCAGTTCTCAGGGGGGATATTACGAGCAGTACTTC.

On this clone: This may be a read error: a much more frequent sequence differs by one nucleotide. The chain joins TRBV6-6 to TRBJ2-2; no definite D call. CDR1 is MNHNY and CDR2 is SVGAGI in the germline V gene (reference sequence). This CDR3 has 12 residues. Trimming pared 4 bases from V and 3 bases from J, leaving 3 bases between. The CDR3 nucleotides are TGTGCCAGCAGTTCGTACACCGGGGAGCTGTTTTTT. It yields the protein CASSSYTGELFF.

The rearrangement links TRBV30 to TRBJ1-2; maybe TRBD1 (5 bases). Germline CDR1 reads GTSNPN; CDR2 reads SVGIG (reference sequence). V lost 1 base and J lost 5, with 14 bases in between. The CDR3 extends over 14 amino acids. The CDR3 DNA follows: TGTGCCTGGAGTGGTGACAGAGGCCGGTATGGCTACACCTTC. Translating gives CAWSGDRGRYGYTF.

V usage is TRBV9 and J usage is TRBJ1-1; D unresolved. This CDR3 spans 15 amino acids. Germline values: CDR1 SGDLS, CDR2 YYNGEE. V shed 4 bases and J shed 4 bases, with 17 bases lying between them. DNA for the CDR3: TGTGCCAGCAGCCCTCACCCGGTTGCGGGCACTGAAGCTTTCTTT. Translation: CASSPHPVAGTEAFF. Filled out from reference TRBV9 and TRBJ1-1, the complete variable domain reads DSGVTQTPKHLITATGQRVTLRCSPRSGDLSVYWYQQSLDQGLQFLIQYYNGEERAKGNILERFSAQQFPDLHSELNLSSLELGDSALYFCASSPHPVAGTEAFFGQGTRLTVV.

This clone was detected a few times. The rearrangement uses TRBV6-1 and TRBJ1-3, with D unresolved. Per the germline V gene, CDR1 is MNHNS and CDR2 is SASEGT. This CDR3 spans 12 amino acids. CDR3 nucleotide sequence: TGTGCAACCGCTGTATCTGGAAACACCATATATTTT. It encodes CATAVSGNTIYF.

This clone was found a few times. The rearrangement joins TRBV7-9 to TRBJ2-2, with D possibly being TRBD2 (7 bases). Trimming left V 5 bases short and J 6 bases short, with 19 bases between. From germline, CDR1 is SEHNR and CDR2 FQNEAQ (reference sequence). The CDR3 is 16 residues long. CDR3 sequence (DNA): TGTGCCAGCAGCCCCCCGGGAGGACAGCGGGCCGGGGAGCTGTTTTTT. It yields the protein CASSPPGGQRAGELFF. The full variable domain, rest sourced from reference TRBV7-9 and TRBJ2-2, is DTGVSQNPRHKITKRGQNVTFRCDPISEHNRLYWYRQTLGQGPEFLTYFQNEAQLEKSRLLSDRFSAERPKGSFSTLEIQRTEQGDSAMYLCASSPPGGQRAGELFFGEGSRLTVL.

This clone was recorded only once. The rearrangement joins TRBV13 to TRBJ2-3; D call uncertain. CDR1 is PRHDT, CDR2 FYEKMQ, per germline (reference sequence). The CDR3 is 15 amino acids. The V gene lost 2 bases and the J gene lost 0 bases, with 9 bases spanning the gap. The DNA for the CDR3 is TGTGCCAGCAGCTTATCGGGCTCTAGCACAGATACGCAGTATTTT. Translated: CASSLSGSSTDTQYF.

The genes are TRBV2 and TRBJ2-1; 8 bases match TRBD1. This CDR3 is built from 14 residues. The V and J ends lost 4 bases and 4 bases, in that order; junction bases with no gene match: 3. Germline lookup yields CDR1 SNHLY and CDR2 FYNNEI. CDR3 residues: CASSVDRAYNEQFF. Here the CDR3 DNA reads TGTGCCAGCAGTGTGGACAGGGCTTACAATGAGCAGTTCTTC.

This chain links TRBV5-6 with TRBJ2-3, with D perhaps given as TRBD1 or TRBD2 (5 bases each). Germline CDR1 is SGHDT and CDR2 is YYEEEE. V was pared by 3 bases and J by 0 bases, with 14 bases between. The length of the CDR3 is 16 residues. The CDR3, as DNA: TGTGCCAGCAGCTACCGGGACCACTTTAGCACAGATACGCAGTATTTT. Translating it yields CASSYRDHFSTDTQYF.